This passage covers 19 T cell receptor beta chains from one sample sequenced in a study of T cells after yellow fever vaccination. One entry per CDR3 protein results from TCRdb running MiXCR on the 5' RACE reads. Of around 340,000 distinct CDR3 sequences listed, around 13% are singletons. Sequenced here: CD4+ T cells sorted from PBMCs, sampled 15 days after the yellow fever booster vaccination. Source of these receptors: a man aged 18 to 29 who received the YFV17D yellow fever vaccine.

This clonotype was observed a handful of times. The chain has TRBV5-6 and TRBJ2-7; a weak D match, TRBD1 (6 bases). The CDR3 extends over 12 amino acids. The V gene's germline CDR1 is SGHDT and CDR2 YYEEEE. Trimming took off 5 bases at V and 3 bases at J, with 9 bases between the two ends. The CDR3 loop reads CASSRGGYEQYV. The CDR3 region has the DNA TGTGCCAGCAGTCGAGGGGGCTACGAGCAGTACGTC.

This clonotype was seen a few times. The chain has TRBV11-2 and TRBJ2-3; D is perhaps TRBD1 (5 bases). Germline V gene data show CDR1 as SGHAT and CDR2 as FQNNGV. The length of the CDR3 is 15 residues. Trimming removed 3 bases from V and 0 bases from J, with 10 bases in between. DNA of the CDR3: TGTGCCAGCAGCTTGAGACAGCCTAGCACAGATACGCAGTATTTT. Translated, it gives CASSLRQPSTDTQYF. Filled out from reference TRBV11-2 and TRBJ2-3, the complete variable domain reads EAGVAQSPRYKIIEKRQSVAFWCNPISGHATLYWYQQILGQGPKLLIQFQNNGVVDDSQLPKDRFSAERLKGVDSTLKIQPAKLEDSAVYLCASSLRQPSTDTQYFGPGTRLTVL.

At least ten counts were recorded for this clonotype. The chain combines TRBV5-1 with TRBJ2-7, with D possibly being TRBD1 (6 bases). CDR1 is SGHRS and CDR2 is YFSETQ in the germline V gene. V lost 0 bases to trimming and J lost 3 bases, with 10 bases between them. The CDR3 loop spans 14 amino acids. The CDR3 is CASSLEAGVYEQYF. DNA of the CDR3: TGCGCCAGCAGCTTGGAGGCAGGGGTCTACGAGCAGTACTTC.

In this sample, this clonotype turned up a few times. The chain recombines TRBV1 with TRBJ1-5. TRBV1 is described as a pseudogene. The CDR3 has 14 amino acids. CDR3 in DNA: TGCACCAGCAGCCAAGATCCCGGGTCTGGGCCCCAGCATTTT. It encodes CTSSQDPGSGPQHF.

This clonotype has only a few counts. This chain uses TRBV12-3 or TRBV12-4 with TRBJ1-2, with a weak D call TRBD1 (5 bases). V gave up 5 bases and J gave up 3 bases, with 13 bases separating them. This CDR3 has 14 amino acids. This CDR3 is CASSGKGYDYGYTF. Written as DNA, the CDR3 is TGTGCCAGCAGTGGCAAGGGGTATGACTATGGCTACACCTTC.

The J gene is TRBJ1-2, the V gene TRBV10-3, with D possibly matching TRBD1 (6 bases). Between the trimmed V and J ends, which lost 6 bases and 5 bases, there was a span of 16 bases. The CDR3 consists of 14 residues. Germline V lookup: CDR1 ENHRY, CDR2 SYGVKD. CDR3 bases: TGTGCCATCAGCAGGGGCGATCAAAAATATGGCTACACCTTC. This encodes CAISRGDQKYGYTF.

In this sample, this clonotype turned up a few times. V and J are TRBV6-5 and TRBJ1-2; the D gene is possibly TRBD1 (6 bases). From germline, CDR1 is MNHEY and CDR2 SVGAGI. CDR3 size: 14 residues. The V end lost 8 bases, the J end lost 3 bases, and 16 bases lay between the germline ends. In nucleotides, the CDR3 is TGTGCCAGCTCCACCTTTACAGGGCACTATGGCTACACCTTC. Translation gives CASSTFTGHYGYTF.

The rearrangement uses TRBV7-9 and TRBJ2-3; D unclear. Between the trimmed V and J ends, which lost 7 bases and 1 base, there was a span of 6 bases. CDR1 and CDR2 (germline): SEHNR, FQNEAQ (reference sequence). This CDR3 is 12 amino acids long. CDR3 sequence reads: CASNVGTDTQYF. The DNA for the CDR3 is TGTGCCAGCAACGTTGGCACAGATACGCAGTATTTT.

This clonotype was recorded a few times. For the CDR3, the DNA is TGTGCCAGCAGCGTAGAATTAGGAGCCAACACCGGGGAGCTGTTTTTT. It encodes CASSVELGANTGELFF. The rearrangement links TRBV9 to TRBJ2-2, with D uncertain. The CDR3 has 16 amino acids. Between the trimmed V and J ends, which lost 0 bases and 2 bases, there was a span of 11 bases. Germline CDR1 and CDR2: SGDLS and YYNGEE.

In its sample, this clonotype was seen a few times. The chain employs TRBV5-1 and TRBJ2-1; D unclear. Germline CDR1 reads SGHRS; CDR2 reads YFSETQ. The CDR3 has 13 amino acids. The ends were cut back, 0 bases at V and 5 bases at J, with 6 bases in the middle. The CDR3: CASSLATDNEQFF. The CDR3, as DNA: TGCGCCAGCAGCTTGGCCACGGACAATGAGCAGTTCTTC.

This clonotype was recorded at least ten times. The rearrangement joins TRBV28 to TRBJ2-7; 7 bases agree with TRBD1. The length of the CDR3 is 13 residues. CDR1 and CDR2 (germline): MDHEN, SYDVKM. V trimming: 4 bases; J trimming: 6 bases; junction bases outside the gene matches: 6. The DNA for the CDR3 is TGTGCCAGCAGTTCAACAGGGGCGGGCGAGCAGTACGTC. Its protein product is CASSSTGAGEQYV.

This clonotype was counted only a few times. J is TRBJ1-5 and V is TRBV28, with TRBD1 as a possible D gene (5 bases). Germline V CDR1 and CDR2: MDHEN, SYDVKM. The CDR3 runs 12 residues. V lost 6 bases and J lost 9, with 12 bases in between. CDR3 region: CASRELGGPQHF. The CDR3 nucleotides read TGTGCCAGCAGGGAGCTTGGGGGGCCCCAGCATTTT.

This clonotype was observed at least ten times. The rearrangement uses TRBV5-1 and TRBJ1-1; 10 bases map to TRBD1. The CDR3 is 15 residues long. Germline lookup yields CDR1 SGHRS and CDR2 YFSETQ. The V segment lost 4 bases and the J segment 1 base; nucleotides outside the gene matches: 4. The CDR3 DNA reads as TGCGCCAGCAGCACAGGGACAGGGGAGAACACTGAAGCTTTCTTT. Translation gives CASSTGTGENTEAFF. The whole variable domain, filled in from reference TRBV5-1 and TRBJ1-1, reads KAGVTQTPRYLIKTRGQQVTLSCSPISGHRSVSWYQQTPGQGLQFLFEYFSETQRNKGNFPGRFSGRQFSNSRSEMNVSTLELGDSALYLCASSTGTGENTEAFFGQGTRLTVV.

This clonotype was seen a few times. The J gene is TRBJ2-5, the V gene TRBV11-1; 7 bases fit TRBD2. The germline V gene encodes CDR1 SGHAT and CDR2 FQDESV (reference sequence). V shed 0 bases, J shed 5 bases, and the junction held 3 bases outside the gene matches. The CDR3 loop spans 14 amino acids. The DNA for the CDR3 is TGTGCCAGCAGCTTAGCGCGGGAGAGTGAGACCCAGTACTTC. Protein: CASSLARESETQYF.

The V and J genes are TRBV6-5 and TRBJ2-7, with 10 nucleotides matching TRBD1. The V gene end was trimmed by 0 bases and the J gene end by 2 bases; junction bases not matched to a gene: 4. The CDR3 is made up of 16 amino acids. Germline CDR1 reads MNHEY; CDR2 reads SVGAGI. The CDR3 region is CASSYSIGTGAYEQYF. As DNA, the CDR3 is TGTGCCAGCAGTTACTCGATAGGGACAGGGGCCTACGAGCAGTACTTC.

This clonotype was detected a few times. The chain is built from TRBV20-1 and TRBJ2-5; tentative D call: TRBD2 (5 bases). Trimming removed 0 bases at V and 2 bases at J, with 13 bases between. Per germline, CDR1 DFQATT and CDR2 SNEGSKA (reference sequence). This CDR3 spans 15 amino acids. In DNA, the CDR3 is TGCAGTGCTAGAGAACAGCGGCTCCTACAAGAGACCCAGTACTTC. Amino acids: CSAREQRLLQETQYF.

This clonotype was detected a few times. V is TRBV12-3 or TRBV12-4 and J is TRBJ1-1; 7 nucleotides match TRBD1. CDR3 length: 13 amino acids. The junction had 6 bases not matched to a gene; V was cut back by 8 bases and J by 3 bases. The CDR3 sequence is CASGDRKDTEAFF. DNA for the CDR3: TGTGCCAGCGGGGACAGAAAAGACACTGAAGCTTTCTTT.

This clonotype was seen only a few times. The genes are TRBV19 and TRBJ2-7; 7 bases line up with TRBD2. Per germline, CDR1 LNHDA and CDR2 SQIVND (reference sequence). Losses at the gene ends were 6 bases for V and 2 bases for J; bases not matched to a gene: 10. This CDR3 has 15 residues. The CDR3 reads CASRLRASGTYEQYF. The CDR3 nucleotides read TGTGCCAGTAGACTTCGGGCTAGCGGTACCTACGAGCAGTACTTC.

The chain recombines TRBV4-3 with TRBJ2-2, with 10 bases that match TRBD2. The CDR3 contains 18 residues. The germline V gene encodes CDR1 LGHNA and CDR2 YSLEER. The ends lost 0 bases at V and 5 bases at J; junction bases unmatched: 9. DNA of the CDR3: TGCGCCAGCAGCCAAGACCTCCCAGCGGGGGGGTGGACCGGGGAGCTGTTTTTT. Protein sequence: CASSQDLPAGGWTGELFF.